The text below deals with one T cell receptor (beta chain). This sample is part of a study of blood T cell repertoires in COVID-19. Using immunoSEQ multiplex PCR, the repertoire was profiled, and TCRdb retains in-frame clones only, with some absent. The table includes approximately 260,000 clones, about 90% detected once. The J segment lost 7 bases and the V segment lost 5 bases, leaving 6 bases of the junction unmatched. Germline assignment: CDR1 MNHEY and CDR2 SMNVEV (reference sequence). The CDR3 sequence is 14 residues long. The chain is built from TRBV27 and TRBJ2-4; 9 positions match TRBD1. Sequencing input: peripheral blood. The receptor comes from a woman aged 40 to 50 with acute or convalescent COVID-19. The CDR3 DNA reads TGTGCCAGCAGTCCCGGACAGGGGAGCAACATTCAGTACTTC. Amino acid sequence: CASSPGQGSNIQYF.